These T cell receptor beta chains were read from a single sample in a study of neurological immune-mediated disorders. Using its own MiXCR run on the 5' RACE reads, TCRdb lists one record per CDR3 protein. The sample lists about 62,000 distinct CDR3 sequences; 3.5% to 4.5% were seen once. Source material: PBMCs. Every receptor here comes from a woman aged 45-65 years with multiple sclerosis. CDR3s include the opening cysteine and the closing phenylalanine or tryptophan. D genes are given only for firm matches. The size entry is marked missing in some rows and otherwise reads once, few, many or a size class.

d_call	v_call	j_call	clone_size	cdr3_aa	cdr3_nt
TRBD1	TRBV20-1	TRBJ1-5	many	CSASDRGSGTGGFQPQHF	TGCAGTGCTAGTGACCGGGGGTCGGGGACAGGGGGCTTTCAGCCCCAGCATTTT
TRBD1	TRBV29-1	TRBJ2-5	many	CSVEEGWDRAETQYF	TGCAGCGTCGAGGAAGGTTGGGACAGGGCGGAGACCCAGTACTTC
TRBD2	TRBV10-3	TRBJ2-7	few	CAIRPGLAGMGEQYF	TGTGCCATCAGGCCGGGACTAGCGGGCATGGGAGAGCAGTACTTC
.	TRBV10-3	TRBJ1-6	many	CAISSSFSTPLNF	TGTGCCATCAGTTCCAGCTTCTCGACACCCCTCAACTTT
.	TRBV15	TRBJ1-4	many	CATSSGRQNEKLFF	TGTGCCACCAGCAGCGGCAGACAGAATGAAAAACTGTTTTTT
.	TRBV20-1	TRBJ2-1	many	CSARDPWDSNYNEQFF	TGCAGTGCTAGAGATCCATGGGACTCTAACTACAATGAGCAGTTCTTC
.	TRBV12-3/TRBV12-4	TRBJ2-1	many	CASSWDGSRNEQFF	TGTGCCAGCAGTTGGGATGGGAGCCGGAATGAGCAGTTCTTC
.	TRBV5-1	TRBJ1-5	many	CASSPDNPGNQPQHF	TGCGCCAGCAGCCCGGACAACCCTGGGAATCAGCCCCAGCATTTT
.	TRBV5-1	TRBJ1-5	many	CASSYDGYSNQPQNF	TGCGCCAGCAGCTACGACGGGTATAGCAATCAGCCCCAGAATTTT
.	TRBV12-3/TRBV12-4	TRBJ1-6	many	CASKISSSYNSPLNF	TGTGCCAGCAAAATTTCGAGCTCCTATAATTCACCCCTCAACTTT
TRBD1	TRBV5-1	TRBJ2-7	many	CASSLAGTAYEQYF	TGCGCCAGCAGCTTGGCCGGGACAGCCTACGAGCAGTACTTC
TRBD2	TRBV20-1	TRBJ2-3	many	CSAAVTSATDTQYF	TGCAGTGCCGCTGTTACTAGCGCCACAGATACGCAGTATTTT
.	TRBV5-6	TRBJ2-1	many	CASSLQPTENEQFF	TGTGCCAGCAGCTTGCAGCCGACAGAAAATGAGCAGTTCTTC
TRBD2	TRBV11-3	TRBJ2-2	many	CASSLRSGSLTGELFF	TGTGCCAGCAGCTTGCGAAGCGGGAGCTTAACCGGGGAGCTGTTTTTT
.	TRBV20-1	TRBJ1-5	.	CSVPESYSNQPQHF	TGCAGTGTCCCAGAAAGTTATAGCAATCAGCCCCAGCATTTT
TRBD1	TRBV5-1	TRBJ2-3	many	CASSVGQALEDTQYF	TGCGCCAGCAGTGTAGGACAGGCCCTAGAAGATACGCAGTATTTT
TRBD2	TRBV5-1	TRBJ2-1	many	CASSLDWSGRDEQFF	TGCGCCAGCAGCTTGGACTGGAGCGGGAGAGATGAGCAGTTCTTC
TRBD2	TRBV20-1	TRBJ2-1	many	CSARDPTSGTYNEQFF	TGCAGTGCTAGAGACCCGACTAGCGGTACCTACAATGAGCAGTTCTTC
.	TRBV20-1	TRBJ2-4	many	CSASRLTSGKNIQYF	TGCAGCGCTTCCAGACTCACCTCGGGCAAAAACATTCAGTACTTC
.	TRBV11-2	TRBJ2-3	many	CASSLGAGETTDTQYF	TGTGCCAGCAGCTTAGGGGCAGGGGAAACCACAGATACGCAGTATTTT
TRBD2	TRBV7-2	TRBJ2-1	many	CASSDLTSGRRNEQFF	TGTGCCAGCAGCGACTTGACTAGCGGGAGGAGAAATGAGCAGTTCTTC
.	TRBV11-2	TRBJ1-1	many	CASSVGTGREGAFF	TGTGCCAGCAGCGTAGGTACAGGGCGGGAGGGAGCTTTCTTT
.	TRBV3-1	TRBJ2-7	many	CASRPATLSYEQYF	TGTGCCAGCAGACCAGCAACGCTCTCCTACGAGCAGTACTTC
TRBD1	TRBV28	TRBJ2-6	many	CASSLPGQSSGANVLTF	TGTGCCAGCAGTTTACCGGGACAGTCCTCTGGGGCCAACGTCCTGACTTTC
.	TRBV10-3	TRBJ1-2	many	CAISEATGNDGYTF	TGTGCCATCAGTGAGGCCACAGGGAACGATGGCTACACCTTC
.	TRBV4-3	TRBJ2-3	many	CASSQGGSHTDTQYF	TGCGCCAGCAGCCAAGGGGGATCGCACACAGATACGCAGTATTTT
.	TRBV20-1	TRBJ2-5	many	CSAPRAGETQYF	TGCAGTGCTCCAAGGGCCGGGGAGACCCAGTACTTC
.	TRBV5-1	TRBJ2-4	few	CASSLAVGEGDIQYF	TGCGCCAGCAGCTTGGCCGTGGGGGAAGGGGACATTCAGTACTTC
.	TRBV29-1	TRBJ2-7	many	CSVEDPGEAYEQYF	TGCAGCGTTGAAGATCCAGGGGAAGCCTACGAGCAGTACTTC
TRBD2	TRBV27	TRBJ2-3	.	CASSSRGLAGTDTQYF	TGTGCCAGCAGTTCTAGGGGACTAGCGGGCACAGATACGCAGTATTTT
.	TRBV20-1	TRBJ2-1	many	CSFSPHSSSYNEQFF	TGCAGTTTTTCCCCTCACTCCTCCTCCTACAATGAGCAGTTCTTC
.	TRBV18	TRBJ2-5	many	CASSPRGGETQYF	TGTGCCAGCTCACCACGAGGCGGAGAGACCCAGTACTTC
TRBD1	TRBV6-5	TRBJ2-2	many	CASQPRGLTGELFF	TGTGCCAGCCAACCTAGGGGGCTCACCGGGGAGCTGTTTTTT
.	TRBV7-2	TRBJ2-1	many	CASSRSYNEQFF	TGTGCCAGCAGCCGCTCCTACAATGAGCAGTTCTTC
.	TRBV7-2	TRBJ2-3	.	CASSTQGTGTDTQYF	TGTGCCAGCAGCACCCAGGGGACGGGCACAGATACGCAGTATTTT
.	TRBV7-2	TRBJ2-7	many	CASSLYAEQYF	TGTGCCAGCAGCTTATACGCCGAGCAGTACTTC
TRBD1	TRBV12-3/TRBV12-4	TRBJ1-5	many	CASRATGGNQPQHF	TGTGCCAGCAGAGCCACAGGGGGCAATCAGCCCCAGCATTTT
.	TRBV20-1	TRBJ2-7	many	CSAAKGRGYEQYF	TGCAGTGCTGCCAAAGGACGGGGCTACGAGCAGTACTTC
.	TRBV5-1	TRBJ2-5	many	CASSLAGSRETQYF	TGCGCCAGCAGCTTGGCTGGGAGTCGGGAGACCCAGTACTTC
.	TRBV24-1	TRBJ1-1	many	CATRKQGNTEAFF	TGTGCCACCAGGAAGCAGGGGAACACTGAAGCTTTCTTT
TRBD1	TRBV5-1	TRBJ1-2	many	CASSPGQGDGYTF	TGCGCCAGCAGCCCCGGACAGGGGGATGGCTACACCTTC